Below are 25 T cell receptor beta chains sequenced from a single sample in a study of monozygotic twins with cystic fibrosis. The assay was immunoSEQ multiplex PCR, and TCRdb's table has in-frame clones only and misses some. The table has tens of thousands of clones, over 80% seen once. The specimen sequenced was blood. The receptors come from a boy between 2 and 10 years old with cystic fibrosis.

The genes are TRBV6-6 and TRBJ2-7; 11 positions match TRBD1. Germline lookup yields CDR1 MNHNY and CDR2 SVGAGI (reference sequence). Trimming took 7 bases from V and 4 from J; bases not matched to a gene: 6. The CDR3 consists of 14 residues. This CDR3 is CASKSRDRGYEQYF. In DNA, the CDR3 is TGTGCCAGCAAGAGCCGGGACAGGGGGTACGAGCAGTACTTC.

The rearrangement joins TRBV7-9 to TRBJ2-2; no reliable D call. Germline CDR1 SEHNR, CDR2 FQNEAQ (reference sequence). V shed 5 bases and J shed 4 bases, with 5 bases lying between them. The CDR3 has 12 residues. The CDR3 DNA reads TGTGCCAGCAGCCTCAGCACCGGGGAGCTGTTTTTT. Translated: CASSLSTGELFF.

The chain is built from TRBV4-2 and TRBJ2-5; TRBD2 matches 8 bases. Germline CDR1 reads LGHNA; CDR2 reads YNFKEQ. This CDR3 has 18 residues. V lost 1 base, J lost 1 base, and 11 bases stayed unmatched. This chain's CDR3 is CASSQGPPGLALQETQYF. In DNA, the CDR3 is TGTGCCAGCAGCCAAGGGCCTCCCGGACTAGCCCTCCAAGAGACCCAGTACTTC.

A remark on this clone: The DNA is left out, because the CDR3 cannot be placed on it with certainty; the CDR3 is given as TCRdb lists it. This rearrangement joins TRBV9 to TRBJ2-1. The CDR3 contains 14 residues when both ends are counted. In germline, CDR1 is SGDLS, CDR2 YYNGEE. The CDR3 here is CASSPFGADNEQFF.

The chain links TRBV27 to TRBJ2-1; D is undetermined. Trimming stripped 0 bases from V and 6 bases from J, with 9 bases between. The germline V gene has CDR1 MNHEY and CDR2 SMNVEV (reference sequence). The CDR3 is 14 residues long. The CDR3 nucleotides read TGTGCCAGCAGTTTATCGGGGATCCCCAATGAGCAGTTCTTC. It encodes CASSLSGIPNEQFF.

This rearrangement joins TRBV4-2 to TRBJ2-3, with TRBD2 identical over 9 bases. The ends lost 1 base at V and 2 bases at J; junction bases unmatched: 10. The CDR3 loop spans 18 amino acids. CDR1 and CDR2 from the germline V gene are LGHNA and YNFKEQ. The CDR3 sequence: CASSQGKIAGDNTDTQYF. CDR3 DNA: TGTGCCAGCAGCCAAGGAAAAATAGCGGGGGATAACACAGATACGCAGTATTTT.

This chain joins TRBV6-5 and TRBJ1-1; the D is unclear. V lost 3 bases and J lost 3, with 11 bases in between. CDR3 size: 14 residues. Germline V gene lookup returns CDR1 MNHEY and CDR2 SVGAGI. In DNA, the CDR3 is TGTGCCAGCAGTTATGAGGCATGGGACACTGAAGCTTTCTTT. This gives the protein CASSYEAWDTEAFF.

The chain employs TRBV4-1 and TRBJ1-5, with D possibly TRBD1 on 5 matching bases. Germline-derived CDR1 and CDR2 are MGHRA and YSYEKL. Trimming removed 0 bases from V and 5 bases from J, with 23 bases in between. The CDR3 consists of 19 residues. The CDR3 DNA follows: TGCGCCAGCAGCCAAGATACCGGGTTTCGGGGGGGACTCGATCAGCCCCAGCATTTT. Amino acid sequence: CASSQDTGFRGGLDQPQHF.

This chain connects TRBV4-2 to TRBJ2-5; D not resolved. The CDR3 totals 14 residues. Trimming removed 0 bases from V and 4 bases from J, with 9 bases in between. Germline loops: CDR1 LGHNA, CDR2 YNFKEQ. For the CDR3, the DNA is TGTGCCAGCAGCCAAGATCAATGGGTAGAGACCCAGTACTTC. Amino acid sequence: CASSQDQWVETQYF.

This chain connects TRBV4-1 to TRBJ1-4; D unclear. Germline V gene lookup returns CDR1 MGHRA and CDR2 YSYEKL. V lost 0 bases to trimming and J lost 3 bases, with 14 bases between them. CDR3 length equals 17 residues. The CDR3 is CASSQERLKGSNEKLFF. The CDR3 DNA reads as TGCGCCAGCAGCCAAGAAAGATTAAAGGGCTCTAATGAAAAACTGTTTTTT.

This sequence joins TRBV11-2 and TRBJ1-5, with a possible D match to TRBD1 (5 bases). Trimming shortened V by 1 base and J by 7 bases, and 11 bases separated the two germline ends. The CDR3 length is 14 residues. Looked up from germline, CDR1 is SGHAT and CDR2 is FQNNGV. CDR3 in amino acids: CASSLGRVGQPQHF. DNA of the CDR3: TGTGCCAGCAGCTTAGGCAGGGTTGGGCAGCCCCAGCATTTT.

Comments on this clone: The sample contains more than one DNA sequence encoding this CDR3. The chain has TRBV9 and TRBJ2-2, with unresolved D. This CDR3 has 13 amino acids. Trimming stripped 2 bases from V and 5 bases from J, with 7 bases between. Germline V gene data show CDR1 as SGDLS and CDR2 as YYNGEE. This chain's CDR3 is CASSVGGTGELFF. The CDR3 DNA reads TGTGCCAGCAGCGTGGGTGGGACCGGGGAGCTGTTTTTT.

The rearrangement uses TRBV18 and TRBJ2-7; 8 nucleotides match TRBD1. The CDR3 is 13 amino acids. In germline, CDR1 is KGHSH, CDR2 LQKENI. The V gene end was trimmed by 4 bases and the J gene end by 5 bases; junction bases not matched to a gene: 4. The CDR3 loop is CASSQATGDEQYF. The CDR3 coding sequence is TGTGCCAGCTCACAAGCGACAGGGGACGAGCAGTACTTC.

The J gene is TRBJ1-6, the V gene TRBV7-9; 7 nucleotides align to TRBD1. V dropped 5 bases and J dropped 6; count of bases not matched to a gene: 7. CDR3 length: 15 residues. CDR1 and CDR2 from the germline V gene are SEHNR and FQNEAQ (reference sequence). Here the CDR3 reads CASSPWDRANSPLHF. CDR3 coding DNA: TGTGCCAGCAGCCCGTGGGACAGAGCTAATTCACCCCTCCACTTT. Full variable domain (rest looked up from reference TRBV7-9 and TRBJ1-6): DTGVSQNPRHKITKRGQNVTFRCDPISEHNRLYWYRQTLGQGPEFLTYFQNEAQLEKSRLLSDRFSAERPKGSFSTLEIQRTEQGDSAMYLCASSPWDRANSPLHFGNGTRLTVT.

V gene TRBV7-3 combines with J gene TRBJ1-2; the D is unclear. The CDR3 spans 13 residues. CDR1 and CDR2 (germline): SGHTA, FQGTGA. Trimming shortened V by 0 bases and J by 8 bases, and 10 bases separated the two germline ends. The DNA for the CDR3 is TGTGCCAGCAGCTTAACACCTGGGGTAGGCTACACCTTC. Translating it yields CASSLTPGVGYTF.

J is TRBJ2-7 and V is TRBV7-8; D gene ambiguous. The CDR3 is 13 residues long. Trimming took 2 bases from V and 2 from J, leaving 7 bases between them. In germline, CDR1 is SGHVS, CDR2 FQNEAQ. The CDR3 sequence is CASSLYKPYEQYF. DNA for the CDR3: TGTGCCAGCAGCTTATACAAACCCTACGAGCAGTACTTC.

The rearrangement joins TRBV5-6 to TRBJ1-3, with D unresolved. V was trimmed by 0 bases and J by 3 bases, leaving 7 bases between them. Germline V lookup: CDR1 SGHDT, CDR2 YYEEEE. The CDR3 is 14 amino acids. The CDR3 coding sequence is TGTGCCAGCAGCTTGGGAAACTTTGGAAACACCATATATTTT. As protein: CASSLGNFGNTIYF.

This clone was observed once. This sequence joins TRBV27 and TRBJ2-3, with TRBD1 identical over 10 bases. Unmatched junction bases numbered 6, after V lost 7 bases and J lost 2 bases. Germline CDR1 and CDR2: MNHEY and SMNVEV (reference sequence). This CDR3 has 15 residues. CDR3 amino acids: CASTRTGGFTDTQYF. The CDR3 DNA reads as TGTGCCAGCACTAGGACAGGGGGTTTCACAGATACGCAGTATTTT.

The V and J genes are TRBV4-2 and TRBJ1-2; D unresolved. The CDR3 is 12 amino acids. Trimming stripped 1 base from V and 8 bases from J, with 8 bases between. Germline assignment: CDR1 LGHNA and CDR2 YNFKEQ. The DNA for the CDR3 is TGTGCCAGCAGCCAAGGTTTATCCGGCTACACCTTC. Protein product: CASSQGLSGYTF.

CDR3 in amino acids: CASSLSGRNTGELFF. DNA of the CDR3: TGTGCCAGCAGCTTGTCGGGCCGGAACACCGGGGAGCTGTTTTTT. This sequence joins TRBV11-3 and TRBJ2-2; no clear D. The CDR3 loop spans 15 amino acids. V shed 3 bases and J shed 1 base, with 9 bases lying between them. Germline-derived CDR1 and CDR2 are SGHNT and YENEEA.

This clone was counted once. The chain carries TRBV18 and TRBJ1-2; D is perhaps TRBD1 (5 bases). Trimming took 2 bases from V and 2 from J, leaving 6 bases between them. CDR3 size: 13 residues. CDR1 and CDR2 from the germline V gene are KGHSH and LQKENI. CDR3 amino acids: CASSPDSNYGYTF. The DNA of the CDR3 is TGTGCCAGCTCACCAGACAGCAACTATGGCTACACCTTC.

V usage is TRBV9 and J usage is TRBJ2-7, with D perhaps matching TRBD1 (5 bases). Germline V gene data show CDR1 as SGDLS and CDR2 as YYNGEE. The CDR3 length is 16 residues. V lost 4 bases, J lost 3 bases, and 20 bases lay in between. CDR3 DNA: TGTGCCAGCAGCCCCACCCCCACAGGAGTTTACTACGAGCAGTACTTC. Amino acid sequence: CASSPTPTGVYYEQYF.

The chain combines TRBV6-5 with TRBJ2-7, with D perhaps given as TRBD1 or TRBD2 (7 bases each). This CDR3 region has 15 residues. Germline CDR1 MNHEY, CDR2 SVGAGI. V was cut by 0 bases and J by 6 bases, with 15 bases left in between. The CDR3 here is CASSYSGGGASEQYF. CDR3 sequence (DNA): TGTGCCAGCAGTTACTCGGGAGGGGGCGCATCCGAGCAGTACTTC.

The rearrangement links TRBV19 to TRBJ1-2; 7 bases are shared with TRBD1. The CDR3 has 14 residues. V lost 6 bases and J lost 4; bases outside the gene matches: 8. Looked up from germline, CDR1 is LNHDA and CDR2 is SQIVND (reference sequence). The CDR3 loop is CASRSGDRAYGYTF. The CDR3 DNA is TGTGCCAGTAGATCGGGGGACAGAGCCTATGGCTACACCTTC.

J is TRBJ1-1 and V is TRBV6-1; 7 bases are shared with TRBD1. V dropped 8 bases and J dropped 0; count of bases not matched to a gene: 3. The CDR3 runs to 13 residues. Germline V gene sequence: CDR1 MNHNS, CDR2 SASEGT. CDR3 sequence: CASETGLNTEAFF. The DNA of the CDR3 is TGTGCCAGCGAGACAGGGTTGAACACTGAAGCTTTCTTT.